Presented here are 15 T cell receptor beta chains from one specimen sequenced in a study of shared clonotypes between healthy human individuals. Sequencing used immunoSEQ multiplex PCR; TCRdb keeps in-frame clones, though not all of them. The table shows millions of clones, with more than 85% occurring only once. The source material was naive CD4+ T cells from PBMCs. Sample subset: CD45RA+ positively selected. Receptors originate from a man between 18 and 35 years old in good health. Some clones in this sample may be carry-over from other donors' samples.

The gene calls are TRBV9 and TRBJ2-3; 9 positions agree with TRBD1. Trimming took 7 bases from V and 4 from J; bases not matched to a gene: 13. Germline CDR1 SGDLS, CDR2 YYNGEE. There are 16 residues in the CDR3. CDR3 amino acids: CASGFGQQGASDTQYF. CDR3 DNA: TGTGCCAGCGGGTTCGGTCAACAGGGGGCCTCAGATACGCAGTATTTT.

The chain combines TRBV28 with TRBJ2-1; 7 bases are shared with TRBD1. The germline gives CDR1 MDHEN, CDR2 SYDVKM. This CDR3 has 14 amino acids. V shed 7 bases, J shed 11 bases, and the junction held 14 bases outside the gene matches. The CDR3 DNA reads as TGTGCCAGCACCCCCGGGACAGCTAGCCCCAAGCAGTTCTTC. Amino acids: CASTPGTASPKQFF.

The chain joins TRBV5-1 to TRBJ2-7; D not certain. The ends were cut back, 0 bases at V and 4 bases at J, with 11 bases in the middle. Germline V gives CDR1 SGHRS, CDR2 YFSETQ. The CDR3 has 14 residues. The CDR3 reads CASSLAQVGYEQYF. As DNA, the CDR3 is TGCGCCAGCAGCTTGGCGCAGGTTGGATACGAGCAGTACTTC.

This sequence joins TRBV5-1 and TRBJ2-5, with a possible D match to TRBD2 (6 bases). CDR3 length: 15 residues. Germline values: CDR1 SGHRS, CDR2 YFSETQ. The germline V and J ends were trimmed by 0 bases and 4 bases, with 13 bases remaining between them. CDR3 in DNA: TGCGCCAGCAGCTTGGTCCCTAGCGTAGGAGAGACCCAGTACTTC. Its protein is CASSLVPSVGETQYF.

V gene TRBV7-2 combines with J gene TRBJ2-7, with D maybe TRBD2 (6 bases). The germline gives CDR1 SGHTA, CDR2 FQGNSA. The germline V and J ends were trimmed by 10 bases and 1 base, with 14 bases remaining between them. This CDR3 has 13 amino acids. CDR3 loop: CATQRRGSYEQYF. For the CDR3, the DNA is TGTGCCACCCAGCGGCGGGGTTCCTACGAGCAGTACTTC.

The chain links TRBV7-2 to TRBJ2-5; weak D call: TRBD2 (5 bases). The CDR3 has 14 residues. V was cut by 5 bases and J by 2 bases, with 12 bases left in between. Germline V gene sequence: CDR1 SGHTA, CDR2 FQGNSA. In nucleotides, the CDR3 is TGTGCCAGCAGCCTTAGACGGGAACAAGAGACCCAGTACTTC. Its translation is CASSLRREQETQYF. Using reference TRBV7-2 and TRBJ2-5 for the parts outside the CDR3, the full variable domain is GAGVSQSPSNKVTEKGKDVELRCDPISGHTALYWYRQSLGQGLEFLIYFQGNSAPDKSGLPSDRFSAERTGGSVSTLTIQRTQQEDSAVYLCASSLRREQETQYFGPGTRLLVL.

The J gene is TRBJ1-2, the V gene TRBV27; D is unresolved. V was trimmed by 4 bases and J by 6 bases, leaving 0 bases between them. This CDR3 comprises 9 residues. Germline CDR1 reads MNHEY; CDR2 reads SMNVEV (reference sequence). The CDR3 sequence: CASSYGYTF. Here the CDR3 DNA reads TGTGCCAGCAGTTATGGCTACACCTTC.

The chain links TRBV15 to TRBJ2-3; D is uncertain. Trimming left V 0 bases short and J 0 bases short, with 19 bases between. The germline V gene has CDR1 LNHNV and CDR2 YYDKDF (reference sequence). CDR3 size: 19 residues. CDR3 loop: CATSRDRGVGRPSTDTQYF. For the CDR3, the DNA is TGTGCCACCAGCAGAGATAGAGGCGTAGGAAGACCTAGCACAGATACGCAGTATTTT.

Details on this clone: Other DNA sequences from this sample encode an identical CDR3 as well. This chain joins TRBV9 and TRBJ1-1; a weak D match, TRBD1 (6 bases). The CDR3 length is 13 residues. V dropped 0 bases and J dropped 8 bases, with 11 bases sitting between them. Germline V gene data show CDR1 as SGDLS and CDR2 as YYNGEE. CDR3 DNA sequence: TGTGCCAGCAGCGTAGAAGGGGGGACCGAAGCTTTCTTT. Translating gives CASSVEGGTEAFF.

This sequence joins TRBV28 and TRBJ2-7; D remains unclear. The CDR3 runs 13 residues. Trimming took off 7 bases at V and 2 bases at J, with 12 bases between the two ends. The germline gives CDR1 MDHEN, CDR2 SYDVKM. This CDR3 is CASKGSRPYEQYF. The CDR3 nucleotides are TGTGCCAGCAAGGGATCGCGTCCCTACGAGCAGTACTTC. Variable domain in full (rest from reference TRBV28 and TRBJ2-7): DVKVTQSSRYLVKRTGEKVFLECVQDMDHENMFWYRQDPGLGLRLIYFSYDVKMKEKGDIPEGYSVSREKKERFSLILESASTNQTSMYLCASKGSRPYEQYFGPGTRLTVT.

The chain employs TRBV2 and TRBJ2-3, with unresolved D. V lost 7 bases and J 2 bases, leaving 7 bases between the germline ends. This CDR3 spans 12 amino acids. The germline V gene encodes CDR1 SNHLY and CDR2 FYNNEI. The CDR3 DNA reads as TGTGCCAGCACACGGTACACAGATACGCAGTATTTT. Translating gives CASTRYTDTQYF. The variable domain in full, completed from reference TRBV2 and TRBJ2-3, reads EPEVTQTPSHQVTQMGQEVILRCVPISNHLYFYWYRQILGQKVEFLVSFYNNEISEKSEIFDDQFSVERPDGSNFTLKIRSTKLEDSAMYFCASTRYTDTQYFGPGTRLTVL.

In DNA, the CDR3 is TGTGCCTCTTCGATACGGGTGTTGACCCAGTACTTC. This gives the protein CASSIRVLTQYF. The chain links TRBV6-1 to TRBJ2-5; D is undetermined. Looked up from germline, CDR1 is MNHNS and CDR2 is SASEGT. V lost 11 bases and J 7 bases, leaving 17 bases between the germline ends. The CDR3 totals 12 residues.

The CDR3 DNA sequence: TGTGCCAGCAGCTTGGATTCTGGTTATCAGCCCCAGCATTTT. This encodes CASSLDSGYQPQHF. The chain employs TRBV5-5 and TRBJ1-5; D is undetermined. V was trimmed by 0 bases and J by 5 bases, leaving 9 bases between them. Germline CDR1 SGHKS, CDR2 YYEKEE (reference sequence). There are 14 residues in the CDR3.

The V and J genes are TRBV11-3 and TRBJ2-1; 7 nucleotides line up with TRBD1. V trimming: 3 bases; J trimming: 6 bases; junction bases outside the gene matches: 2. The CDR3 contains 13 residues. CDR1 SGHNT and CDR2 YENEEA come from the germline V gene. CDR3 nucleotides: TGTGCCAGCAGCTTCGGACAGGCCAATGAGCAGTTCTTC. The encoded protein is CASSFGQANEQFF.

The chain joins TRBV29-1 to TRBJ1-2; D remains ambiguous. V was shortened by 0 bases and J by 8 bases, with 16 bases between the two germline ends. CDR3 length: 14 residues. CDR1 and CDR2 (germline): SQVTM, ANQGSEA. The CDR3 nucleotides read TGCAGCGTTGAAGATCCCCCGAGACGGGGAGGCTACACCTTC. Translation gives CSVEDPPRRGGYTF.